A single sample gave rise to the 31 T cell receptor beta chains below, sequenced in a study of blood T cell repertoires in COVID-19. Profiled with immunoSEQ multiplex PCR; TCRdb holds only in-frame clones, not every one. The table shows more than 95,000 clones, with around 88% occurring only once. The sequencing input was peripheral blood. All receptors come from a human donor in a cohort sampled during active COVID-19.

The J gene is TRBJ2-1, the V gene TRBV2, with D maybe TRBD2 (6 bases). The V gene's germline CDR1 is SNHLY and CDR2 FYNNEI. The CDR3 has 16 residues. V lost 8 bases to trimming and J lost 7 bases, with 24 bases between them. The CDR3 region is CASQAPGRLRGNEQFF. CDR3 bases: TGTGCCAGCCAAGCACCAGGGAGGCTCCGTGGGAATGAGCAGTTCTTC. The full variable domain, completed using reference TRBV2 and TRBJ2-1, is EPEVTQTPSHQVTQMGQEVILRCVPISNHLYFYWYRQILGQKVEFLVSFYNNEISEKSEIFDDQFSVERPDGSNFTLKIRSTKLEDSAMYFCASQAPGRLRGNEQFFGPGTRLTVL.

This clone appeared a single time. The chain is built from TRBV5-1 and TRBJ1-4; possibly TRBD1 for D (5 bases). The germline gives CDR1 SGHRS, CDR2 YFSETQ. The ends were cut back, 4 bases at V and 3 bases at J, with 16 bases in the middle. The CDR3 is made up of 16 amino acids. The CDR3 loop reads CASSPWGGFANEKLFF. CDR3 nucleotide sequence: TGCGCCAGCAGCCCATGGGGGGGGTTTGCTAATGAAAAACTGTTTTTT.

The chain uses TRBV10-2 and TRBJ2-7, with 9 bases that match TRBD2. Germline V CDR1 and CDR2: WSHSY, SAAADI. The CDR3 totals 15 residues. V lost 0 bases and J lost 6; bases outside the gene matches: 6. The CDR3 protein is CASSESTGLASEQYF. The CDR3, as DNA: TGCGCCAGCAGTGAGTCGACGGGACTAGCAAGCGAGCAGTACTTC.

The J gene is TRBJ2-7, the V gene TRBV4-1, with 8 bases matching TRBD1. V shed 4 bases and J 3 bases; nucleotides not matched to a gene: 11. The CDR3 contains 16 residues. Germline V gene lookup returns CDR1 MGHRA and CDR2 YSYEKL. CDR3 nucleotide sequence: TGCGCCAGCAGCCGGATGCCAACAGGGGGAGGCTACGAGCAGTACTTC. Its translation: CASSRMPTGGGYEQYF.

This chain uses TRBV14 with TRBJ1-6; TRBD1 might be the D (6 bases). Trimming left V 0 bases short and J 9 bases short, with 12 bases between. Germline V gene lookup returns CDR1 SGHDN and CDR2 FVKESK. The length of the CDR3 is 15 residues. The CDR3 DNA reads TGTGCCAGCAGCCAAGAGAAGGGGGTGAGTTCACCCCTCCACTTT. Translation gives CASSQEKGVSSPLHF.

The gene calls are TRBV6-5 and TRBJ1-1; 7 bases are a match to TRBD1. CDR1 and CDR2 (germline): MNHEY, SVGAGI. The CDR3 is 13 residues long. The V and J ends lost 6 bases and 1 base, in that order; junction bases with no gene match: 2. Here the CDR3 reads CASSGTANTEAFF. In DNA form, the CDR3 reads TGTGCCAGCAGCGGGACAGCGAACACTGAAGCTTTCTTT.

This clone is a singleton in its sample. The V and J genes are TRBV7-9 and TRBJ1-4, with D maybe TRBD1 (6 bases). The CDR3 has 14 amino acids. Germline V gene sequence: CDR1 SEHNR, CDR2 FQNEAQ (reference sequence). V lost 5 bases and J 8 bases, leaving 15 bases between the germline ends. The CDR3 nucleotides are TGTGCCAGCAGCGTGACAGGCCCCCAAGAAAAACTGTTTTTT. Amino acids: CASSVTGPQEKLFF. The complete variable domain, with remaining parts taken from reference TRBV7-9 and TRBJ1-4, reads DTGVSQNPRHKITKRGQNVTFRCDPISEHNRLYWYRQTLGQGPEFLTYFQNEAQLEKSRLLSDRFSAERPKGSFSTLEIQRTEQGDSAMYLCASSVTGPQEKLFFGSGTQLSVL.

The V gene is TRBV6-2 or TRBV6-3, the J gene TRBJ2-5, with a weak D call TRBD2 (6 bases). This CDR3 is 15 amino acids long. With 5 bases removed from V and 4 bases from J, the gap between germline ends came to 17 bases. Per the germline V gene, CDR1 is MNHEY and CDR2 is SVGEGT. The chain's CDR3 is CASSTAAGKGETQYF. In DNA form, the CDR3 reads TGTGCCAGCAGTACCGCGGCGGGGAAGGGAGAGACCCAGTACTTC.

J is TRBJ2-7 and V is TRBV6-5, with D perhaps TRBD1 (6 bases). V gave up 5 bases and J gave up 3 bases, with 14 bases separating them. CDR3 length: 14 residues. Germline V gene sequence: CDR1 MNHEY, CDR2 SVGAGI. CDR3 in amino acids: CASSLHRAFYEQYF. The CDR3 DNA follows: TGTGCCAGCAGTCTCCACAGGGCCTTCTACGAGCAGTACTTC.

The gene calls are TRBV6-6 and TRBJ2-7; 16 bases align to TRBD2. The trim removed 5 bases at V and 6 bases at J, leaving 10 bases unmatched. CDR1 and CDR2 (germline): MNHNY, SVGAGI (reference sequence). CDR3 length: 17 residues. This chain's CDR3 is CASSPGLAGGPLGEQYF. DNA for the CDR3: TGTGCCAGCAGTCCGGGACTAGCGGGAGGGCCGTTAGGCGAGCAGTACTTC.

This clone was recorded once. The rearrangement links TRBV10-3 to TRBJ2-3; D gene unclear. The germline V gene encodes CDR1 ENHRY and CDR2 SYGVKD. Between the trimmed V and J ends, which lost 2 bases and 4 bases, there was a span of 10 bases. The CDR3 is 14 residues long. DNA for the CDR3: TGTGCCATCAGTGAGGCGCGGTGGTCAGATACGCAGTATTTT. The encoded protein is CAISEARWSDTQYF.

The V call is TRBV19, the J call TRBJ1-1; D may be TRBD1 (5 bases). Trimming took 6 bases from V and 1 from J, leaving 12 bases between them. CDR3 length equals 14 residues. The germline V gene has CDR1 LNHDA and CDR2 SQIVND (reference sequence). The CDR3 region is CASRRDSWNTEAFF. The CDR3 DNA is TGTGCCAGTAGACGAGACAGTTGGAACACTGAAGCTTTCTTT. Full variable domain (remainder filled in from reference TRBV19 and TRBJ1-1): DGGITQSPKYLFRKEGQNVTLSCEQNLNHDAMYWYRQDPGQGLRLIYYSQIVNDFQKGDIAEGYSVSREKKESFPLTVTSAQKNPTAFYLCASRRDSWNTEAFFGQGTRLTVV.

The chain combines TRBV28 with TRBJ1-3; 7 bases line up with TRBD1. The CDR3 spans 15 residues. Per the germline V gene, CDR1 is MDHEN and CDR2 is SYDVKM. V lost 5 bases to trimming and J lost 4 bases; unmatched junction nucleotides: 8. Written as DNA, the CDR3 is TGTGCCAGCAGTACAGGGGACCTATCCGGAAACACCATATATTTT. This codes for CASSTGDLSGNTIYF.

The gene calls are TRBV29-1 and TRBJ2-1; 8 positions agree with TRBD2. The CDR3 is 14 residues long. V lost 4 bases, J lost 7 bases, and 9 bases stayed unmatched. Germline lookup yields CDR1 SQVTM and CDR2 ANQGSEA. This chain's CDR3 is CSVGRGATGNEQFF. The CDR3, as DNA: TGCAGCGTTGGGCGGGGGGCGACTGGAAATGAGCAGTTCTTC.

V is TRBV19 and J is TRBJ2-5; possible D gene TRBD2, 7 bases. V lost 5 bases and J 2 bases, leaving 18 bases between the germline ends. Germline CDR1 LNHDA, CDR2 SQIVND (reference sequence). The CDR3 sequence is 16 residues long. CDR3 coding DNA: TGTGCCAGTAGTCCAGGGGCAGGGGACTATCAAGAGACCCAGTACTTC. Translated, it gives CASSPGAGDYQETQYF.

The V gene is TRBV15, the J gene TRBJ2-2; no definite D call. CDR3 length: 15 amino acids. V was clipped by 0 bases and J by 4 bases, with 9 bases between them. Per the germline V gene, CDR1 is LNHNV and CDR2 is YYDKDF (reference sequence). CDR3 sequence: CATSRDLGVTGELFF. DNA of the CDR3: TGTGCCACCAGCAGAGATCTAGGTGTCACCGGGGAGCTGTTTTTT.

The chain couples TRBV27 to TRBJ2-7; no definite D call. From germline, CDR1 is MNHEY and CDR2 SMNVEV (reference sequence). V lost 1 base and J 2 bases, leaving 6 bases between the germline ends. The CDR3 length is 13 residues. The CDR3 region has the DNA TGTGCCAGCAGTTTATATGGGCCCTACGAGCAGTACTTC. It is translated as CASSLYGPYEQYF.

This rearrangement joins TRBV5-6 to TRBJ2-7; 7 bases are shared with TRBD2. The CDR3 runs to 13 residues. V lost 4 bases and J lost 1; bases outside the gene matches: 2. The germline V gene has CDR1 SGHDT and CDR2 YYEEEE. The CDR3 DNA reads TGTGCCAGCAGCCCGGGGGGATCCTACGAGCAGTACTTC. It yields the protein CASSPGGSYEQYF.

This clone has only one observation. V usage is TRBV5-6 and J usage is TRBJ1-4; D unclear. The CDR3 runs to 14 residues. V lost 1 base and J 0 bases, leaving 4 bases between the germline ends. CDR1 is SGHDT and CDR2 is YYEEEE in the germline V gene. CDR3 amino acids: CASSLYATNEKLFF. In DNA form, the CDR3 reads TGTGCCAGCAGCTTGTATGCAACTAATGAAAAACTGTTTTTT.

The chain has TRBV7-2 and TRBJ2-1; D is ambiguous. V was cut by 1 base and J by 0 bases, with 10 bases left in between. The CDR3 contains 16 residues. CDR1 is SGHTA, CDR2 FQGNSA, per germline. The CDR3 reads CASSLGGASSYNEQFF. The CDR3 DNA is TGTGCCAGCAGCTTAGGCGGTGCGAGCTCCTACAATGAGCAGTTCTTC.

The genes are TRBV11-3 and TRBJ2-3; 10 bases are a match to TRBD2. Germline lookup yields CDR1 SGHNT and CDR2 YENEEA. The CDR3 is 16 residues long. Trimming removed 5 bases from V and 2 bases from J; junction bases left unmatched: 7. DNA for the CDR3: TGTGCCAGCAGCATCTCTAGCGGGGGTAACACAGATACGCAGTATTTT. Its translation: CASSISSGGNTDTQYF.

The gene calls are TRBV7-2 and TRBJ1-1; 7 positions agree with TRBD1. CDR1 is SGHTA, CDR2 FQGNSA, per germline. CDR3 length: 14 amino acids. Losses at the gene ends were 5 bases for V and 5 bases for J; bases not matched to a gene: 8. The CDR3 DNA reads TGTGCCAGCAGCAGCACGAGGGGGCGGACTGAAGCTTTCTTT. It is translated as CASSSTRGRTEAFF.

This rearrangement joins TRBV7-9 to TRBJ2-2; tentative D call: TRBD2 (7 bases). The CDR3 is 16 amino acids. Germline V gene sequence: CDR1 SEHNR, CDR2 FQNEAQ (reference sequence). The V and J ends lost 1 base and 1 base respectively, with 10 bases between them. The CDR3 region is CASSLGRGLNTGELFF. The CDR3 DNA is TGTGCCAGCAGCTTAGGGCGGGGGCTGAACACCGGGGAGCTGTTTTTT.

The V call is TRBV30, the J call TRBJ1-2; 7 bases line up with TRBD1. The germline V gene encodes CDR1 GTSNPN and CDR2 SVGIG (reference sequence). J was trimmed by 3 bases and V by 4 bases; bases with no gene match: 5. CDR3 length: 13 residues. The CDR3 spells CAWKGDRDYGYTF. The CDR3, as DNA: TGTGCCTGGAAAGGTGACAGGGACTATGGCTACACCTTC.

This clone has only a few counts. The DNA of the CDR3 is TGTGCCAGCAGTCTATCCGCGGGAGATGACGAGCAGTACTTC. It codes for CASSLSAGDDEQYF. This chain joins TRBV28 and TRBJ2-7; 7 bases are a match to TRBD2. Germline-derived CDR1 and CDR2 are MDHEN and SYDVKM. The CDR3 sequence is 14 residues long. V lost 5 bases to trimming and J lost 5 bases; unmatched junction nucleotides: 9.

V is TRBV6-5 and J is TRBJ2-2; no definite D call. The CDR3 consists of 12 residues. V was pared by 8 bases and J by 6 bases, with 10 bases between. In germline, CDR1 is MNHEY, CDR2 SVGAGI. CDR3 nucleotide sequence: TGTGCCAGCTCGAAACAAGCCGGGGAGCTGTTTTTT. Translating it yields CASSKQAGELFF.

The rearrangement uses TRBV18 and TRBJ1-1; unclear D gene. Germline V gene data show CDR1 as KGHSH and CDR2 as LQKENI. The CDR3 is 14 residues long. With 0 bases removed from V and 3 bases from J, the gap between germline ends came to 8 bases. Here the CDR3 DNA reads TGTGCCAGCTCACCACCGAGAACTTACACTGAAGCTTTCTTT. Its protein is CASSPPRTYTEAFF.

The chain links TRBV5-1 to TRBJ1-2, with 8 bases matching TRBD1. CDR1 and CDR2 from the germline V gene are SGHRS and YFSETQ. V was pared by 4 bases and J by 8 bases, with 13 bases of the junction left unmatched. The CDR3 has 15 amino acids. The CDR3 loop is CASSIEGRGLDGYTF. CDR3 in DNA: TGCGCCAGCAGCATAGAGGGCAGGGGGCTCGACGGCTACACCTTC.

This sequence joins TRBV2 and TRBJ2-1; TRBD2 agrees at 14 bases. With 6 bases clipped from V and 6 bases from J, the junction kept 1 base outside the gene matches. The CDR3 totals 14 residues. CDR1 and CDR2 from the germline V gene are SNHLY and FYNNEI. The CDR3 loop is CASRGTSGGNEQFF. CDR3 coding DNA: TGTGCCAGCAGAGGGACTAGCGGGGGCAATGAGCAGTTCTTC. The full variable domain, its missing parts supplied by reference TRBV2 and TRBJ2-1, is EPEVTQTPSHQVTQMGQEVILRCVPISNHLYFYWYRQILGQKVEFLVSFYNNEISEKSEIFDDQFSVERPDGSNFTLKIRSTKLEDSAMYFCASRGTSGGNEQFFGPGTRLTVL.

This clone has a handful of counts. V is TRBV13 and J is TRBJ2-7; D might be TRBD2 (6 bases). This CDR3 is 14 amino acids long. Germline loops: CDR1 PRHDT, CDR2 FYEKMQ (reference sequence). With 1 base removed from V and 3 bases from J, the gap between germline ends came to 10 bases. Here the CDR3 reads CASSLAGVLYEQYF. CDR3 nucleotides: TGTGCCAGCAGCTTAGCGGGGGTCCTCTACGAGCAGTACTTC.

The CDR3 DNA follows: TGTGCCAGCAGCCCCCAGACGGGGAGGGAGACCCAGTACTTC. Protein: CASSPQTGRETQYF. V usage is TRBV7-8 and J usage is TRBJ2-5; weak D call: TRBD2 (6 bases). The germline gives CDR1 SGHVS, CDR2 FQNEAQ. The CDR3 is made up of 14 amino acids. Between the trimmed V and J ends, which lost 5 bases and 5 bases, there was a span of 15 bases.